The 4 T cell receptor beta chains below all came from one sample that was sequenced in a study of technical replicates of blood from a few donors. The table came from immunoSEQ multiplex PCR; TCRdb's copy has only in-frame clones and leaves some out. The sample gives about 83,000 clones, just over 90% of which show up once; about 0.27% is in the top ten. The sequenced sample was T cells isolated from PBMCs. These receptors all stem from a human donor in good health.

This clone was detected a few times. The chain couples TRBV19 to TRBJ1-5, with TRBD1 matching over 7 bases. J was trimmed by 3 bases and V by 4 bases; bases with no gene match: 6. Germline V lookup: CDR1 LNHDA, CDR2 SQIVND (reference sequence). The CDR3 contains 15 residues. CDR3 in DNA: TGTGCCAGTAGTAAAGGGGGCCAGTTCAATCAGCCCCAGCATTTT. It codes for CASSKGGQFNQPQHF.

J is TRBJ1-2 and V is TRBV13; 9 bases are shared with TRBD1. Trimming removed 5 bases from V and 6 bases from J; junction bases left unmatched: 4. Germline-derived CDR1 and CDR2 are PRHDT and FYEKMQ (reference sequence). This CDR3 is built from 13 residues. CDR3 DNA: TGTGCCAGCAGCCTGACAGGGGGAGATGGCTACACCTTC. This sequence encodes CASSLTGGDGYTF. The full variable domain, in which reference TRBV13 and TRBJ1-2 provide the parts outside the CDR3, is AAGVIQSPRHLIKEKRETATLKCYPIPRHDTVYWYQQGPGQDPQFLISFYEKMQSDKGSIPDRFSAQQFSDYHSELNMSSLELGDSALYFCASSLTGGDGYTFGSGTRLTVV.

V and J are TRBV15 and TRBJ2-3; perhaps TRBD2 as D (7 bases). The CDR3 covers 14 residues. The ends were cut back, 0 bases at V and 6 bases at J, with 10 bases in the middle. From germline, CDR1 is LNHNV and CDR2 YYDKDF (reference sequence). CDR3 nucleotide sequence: TGTGCCACCAGCAGAGATCGGGGGGCGGATACGCAGTATTTT. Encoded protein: CATSRDRGADTQYF.

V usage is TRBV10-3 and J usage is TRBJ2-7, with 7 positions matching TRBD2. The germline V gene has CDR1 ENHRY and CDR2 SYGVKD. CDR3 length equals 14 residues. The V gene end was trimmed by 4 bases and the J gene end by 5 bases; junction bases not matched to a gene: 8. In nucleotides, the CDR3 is TGTGCCATCAGTGGGGGTCGGGGGGACGACGAGCAGTACTTC. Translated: CAISGGRGDDEQYF.